This TCR beta chain was observed in a study of T cell responses to AZD1222 COVID-19 vaccine (dated by TCRdb to the early 2020s). Background for the entire study: A total of 230 to 250 trial participants underwent TCR sequencing, of whom 200 to 220 received two doses of AZD1222 and some 26 received two doses of the MenACWY control vaccine. Trial participants were enrolled into age subgroups of 18-55, 56-69 and 70-plus years, which contained about 150, 27 and 61 TCR-sequenced participants, respectively. Broad study findings and their caveats: Conclusions about previously exposed vaccinees are limited because only 5 or 6 AZD1222 recipients were SARS-CoV-2 seropositive at baseline. Vaccine-associated CD4 TCRs spanned the whole spike protein, with dominant responses in regions 160-218 and 743-854. Epitopes outside the regions mutated in the B.1.351 and B.1.1.7 variants were reportedly recognized by nearly half of the unique spike-specific TCRs. In the small 56-69-year group, the increase in depth fell short of significance, most likely because of low power. Spike-specific TCR breadth and depth rose significantly after two AZD1222 doses compared with day 0 and with MenACWY recipients. Because no day 14 peak-response samples were available, repertoires were characterized only after the peak T cell response. Participants were mostly white British, with more females than males. The authors suggested clonal diversity may have been underestimated.

The CDR3 regions of human TCRbeta chains were analyzed by immunosequencing. The published analysis was carried out like this. Repertoire TCRs were matched against a reference library of SARS-CoV-2-specific TCRs generated with the MIRA antigen-specificity platform. Breadth was defined as the fraction of unique TCRs that were SARS-CoV-2-associated. Depth was defined as the fraction of total T cells that were SARS-CoV-2-associated. Using the MIRA data, each spike-specific TCR was mapped to the spike region that the TCR reacts to and placed in a CD4 or CD8 class. Log10-transformed breadth and depth values were compared by one-way ANOVA with Sidak's multiple comparisons tests. TCRdb's version of the immuneACCESS table is confined to in-frame rearrangements and falls short of the full clone set. An unresolved V gene accounts for under half of the shortfall where checked; the remainder is of unknown origin. That table gives V, J and clone size, and the DNA gave D and trimming. Here the sample has tens of thousands of clones; roughly three quarters occur a single time. The leading ten clones occupy 20% to 25% of the sample.

Remarks on this clone: Its target antigen remains unknown. Base qualities were left out, and no much larger clone turns up one base away.

The label giving this sample's time point can be read as: baseline before first vaccination. The intended sense of this specimen's treatment or condition label: meningococcal conjugate vaccine given as trial control. Vaccinee samples were obtained from the UK trials COV001 and COV002, which included a single-blind randomized controlled phase 2/3 trial of AZD1222 (ChAdOx1 nCoV-19) in healthy adults. Trial participant PBMC samples were collected at day 0 and day 28 after the second dose for TCRbeta chain sequencing. CDR3 length: 11 amino acids, cysteine to phenylalanine. Only the CDR3 part of the read is kept: 33 bases, read in frame from the first base. V lost 5 bases and J lost 10 bases; the stretch between them is 9 bases long.

The clonotype comes from an adult in good health. Sequencing was performed on peripheral blood, taken on day 0 of MenACWY control vaccination. Rearrangement joined TRBV12-3 or TRBV12-4 to TRBJ2-1; no confident D gene assignment can be made. For the CDR3, the sequence is CASSISGEQFF. The bases are TGTGCCAGCAGTATTTCCGGGGAGCAGTTCTTC.